Following are 23 T cell receptor beta chains from one sample sequenced in a study of beta chain features in type 1 diabetes. TCRB transcripts that were expressed got sequenced, as all of the isolated RNA had been reverse transcribed. Assay used: immunoSEQ multiplex PCR; TCRdb lists only in-frame clones, some missing. The sample consists of roughly 170,000 clones, about 13% of them appearing once. Sequencing was done on a sample of central memory CD4+ T cells from blood. The receptors were gathered from a woman under 30 in good health.

This clone was picked up many times. V usage is TRBV27 and J usage is TRBJ1-3; 9 bases line up with TRBD1. Germline-derived CDR1 and CDR2 are MNHEY and SMNVEV (reference sequence). V lost 3 bases to trimming and J lost 3 bases; unmatched junction nucleotides: 3. The CDR3 totals 15 residues. The CDR3 coding sequence is TGTGCCAGCAGTTTTACAGGGGGCCATGGAAACACCATATATTTT. It is translated as CASSFTGGHGNTIYF.

Concerning this clone itself: Other DNA sequences in this sample translate to the same CDR3. CDR3 region: CSPRGADTQYF. DNA for the CDR3: TGCTCCCCCCGGGGGGCAGATACGCAGTATTTT. This chain uses TRBV20-1 with TRBJ2-3; TRBD2 agrees at 7 bases. Germline CDR1 DFQATT, CDR2 SNEGSKA (reference sequence). The length of the CDR3 is 11 residues.

This clone was seen many times. The chain uses TRBV19 and TRBJ1-1; D not resolved. This CDR3 comprises 15 residues. The ends were cut back, 5 bases at V and 4 bases at J, with 17 bases in the middle. In germline, CDR1 is LNHDA, CDR2 SQIVND (reference sequence). For the CDR3, the DNA is TGTGCCAGTAGTTTACGACCAGACCGGGGCACTGAAGCTTTCTTT. This gives the protein CASSLRPDRGTEAFF.

The chain uses TRBV4-1 and TRBJ2-3, with 9 bases aligning to TRBD2. Losses at the gene ends were 1 base for V and 4 bases for J; bases not matched to a gene: 3. CDR1 MGHRA and CDR2 YSYEKL come from the germline V gene. The CDR3 is 15 amino acids. The CDR3, as DNA: TGCGCCAGCAGCCAAGGACTAGCGGAATCAGATACGCAGTATTTT. Amino acid sequence: CASSQGLAESDTQYF.

This clone was counted a few times. Other DNA sequences in the same sample also yield this CDR3. The genes are TRBV15 and TRBJ2-1; 7 nucleotides line up with TRBD1. Germline V gene data show CDR1 as LNHNV and CDR2 as YYDKDF (reference sequence). CDR3 size: 14 residues. With V trimmed by 2 bases and J by 2 bases, 0 bases remained unmatched. CDR3 amino acids: CATSRQGAYNEQFF. DNA for the CDR3: TGTGCCACCAGCAGACAGGGGGCCTACAATGAGCAGTTCTTC.

This clone was seen at least ten times. The chain carries TRBV27 and TRBJ2-3; perhaps TRBD1 as D (6 bases). V was shortened by 6 bases and J by 0 bases, with 10 bases between the two germline ends. From germline, CDR1 is MNHEY and CDR2 SMNVEV (reference sequence). CDR3 length: 14 amino acids. CDR3 nucleotides: TGTGCCAGCAGCCGACAGGTTAGCACAGATACGCAGTATTTT. Translation gives CASSRQVSTDTQYF.

The genes are TRBV7-2 and TRBJ2-1; TRBD2 agrees at 10 bases. Germline values: CDR1 SGHTA, CDR2 FQGNSA. With V trimmed by 5 bases and J by 5 bases, 6 bases remained unmatched. The CDR3 contains 15 residues. CDR3 region: CASSNRLAGNNEQFF. The CDR3 coding sequence is TGTGCCAGCAGCAACCGACTAGCGGGTAACAATGAGCAGTTCTTC. Full variable domain (remainder filled in from reference TRBV7-2 and TRBJ2-1): GAGVSQSPSNKVTEKGKDVELRCDPISGHTALYWYRQSLGQGLEFLIYFQGNSAPDKSGLPSDRFSAERTGGSVSTLTIQRTQQEDSAVYLCASSNRLAGNNEQFFGPGTRLTVL.

The gene calls are TRBV11-2 and TRBJ2-6; D not certain. The CDR3 covers 13 residues. CDR1 is SGHAT, CDR2 FQNNGV, per germline. V lost 3 bases to trimming and J lost 4 bases, with 4 bases between them. The chain's CDR3 is CASSFGGANVLTF. The CDR3 bases are TGTGCCAGCAGCTTCGGGGGGGCCAACGTCCTGACTTTC.

This clone showed up just a few times. V is TRBV7-3 and J is TRBJ1-4; TRBD1 matches 10 bases. CDR1 SGHTA and CDR2 FQGTGA come from the germline V gene. V shed 5 bases, J shed 3 bases, and the junction held 3 bases outside the gene matches. The CDR3 is 15 amino acids. The CDR3 reads CASSPTGGSNEKLFF. The CDR3 DNA reads TGTGCCAGCAGCCCGACAGGGGGCTCTAATGAAAAACTGTTTTTT.

This chain joins TRBV11-2 and TRBJ2-6, with 8 bases lining up with TRBD1. Germline loops: CDR1 SGHAT, CDR2 FQNNGV. V dropped 4 bases and J dropped 2; count of bases not matched to a gene: 7. The CDR3 runs 17 residues. In DNA, the CDR3 is TGTGCCAGCAGCTCCGACAGGGGCGGGACTGGGGCCAACGTCCTGACTTTC. It yields the protein CASSSDRGGTGANVLTF.

This sequence joins TRBV7-9 and TRBJ2-7; 9 nucleotides line up with TRBD2. The CDR3 runs to 16 residues. Per germline, CDR1 SEHNR and CDR2 FQNEAQ (reference sequence). V lost 5 bases, J lost 2 bases, and 10 bases stayed unmatched. CDR3 residues: CASSLGGIAGAYEQYF. Written as DNA, the CDR3 is TGTGCCAGCAGCCTCGGGGGGATAGCGGGAGCCTACGAGCAGTACTTC.

There are a few counts of this clone. The rearrangement uses TRBV7-9 and TRBJ2-1; 12 positions match TRBD2. CDR3 length equals 16 residues. Germline V gene lookup returns CDR1 SEHNR and CDR2 FQNEAQ (reference sequence). J lost 8 bases, V lost 5 bases, and 10 bases had no gene match. Here the CDR3 reads CASSAPTSGSSDEQFF. Written as DNA, the CDR3 is TGTGCCAGCAGCGCCCCGACTAGCGGGAGTAGTGATGAGCAGTTCTTC.

The genes are TRBV9 and TRBJ2-3; tentative D call: TRBD2 (5 bases). Germline V gene data show CDR1 as SGDLS and CDR2 as YYNGEE. The length of the CDR3 is 14 residues. Trimming cost V 2 bases and J 0 bases, with 7 bases left between them. The chain's CDR3 is CASSVGLSTDTQYF. In DNA, the CDR3 is TGTGCCAGCAGCGTTGGACTGAGCACAGATACGCAGTATTTT.

This clone was recorded a few times. This chain joins TRBV6-6 and TRBJ1-1; a possible D gene is TRBD1 (5 bases). CDR3 length: 14 residues. Germline CDR1 is MNHNY and CDR2 is SVGAGI (reference sequence). Deletions cut 6 bases from V and 0 bases from J, with 11 bases between. For the CDR3, the DNA is TGTGCCAGCAGACAACAGGAAATGAACACTGAAGCTTTCTTT. This encodes CASRQQEMNTEAFF.

This clone has just a few counts. This sequence joins TRBV7-8 and TRBJ1-2, with D possibly being TRBD1 (6 bases). The V end was cut by 5 bases, the J end by 8 bases, with 18 bases between. The CDR3 has 14 residues. In germline, CDR1 is SGHVS, CDR2 FQNEAQ. CDR3 nucleotide sequence: TGTGCCAGCAGCCCCCGTCGGGGGGCAGGGGGCTACACCTTC. It specifies CASSPRRGAGGYTF.

The gene calls are TRBV9 and TRBJ2-5, with a tentative D call TRBD2 (6 bases). The CDR3 spans 16 residues. V was cut by 0 bases and J by 4 bases, with 16 bases left in between. CDR1 and CDR2 from the germline V gene are SGDLS and YYNGEE. Here the CDR3 DNA reads TGTGCCAGCAGCGTAGGGGGGGACGTGGATGTAGAGACCCAGTACTTC. Protein product: CASSVGGDVDVETQYF.

This clone was detected a few times. The chain couples TRBV7-9 to TRBJ2-7; D possibly corresponds to TRBD2 (6 bases). The CDR3 sequence is 14 residues long. From germline, CDR1 is SEHNR and CDR2 FQNEAQ (reference sequence). V lost 5 bases and J 4 bases, leaving 15 bases between the germline ends. The CDR3 loop is CASSPAGGVYEQYF. CDR3 DNA: TGTGCCAGCAGCCCTGCCGGGGGAGTTTACGAGCAGTACTTC. The full variable domain, with the rest looked up from reference TRBV7-9 and TRBJ2-7, is DTGVSQNPRHKITKRGQNVTFRCDPISEHNRLYWYRQTLGQGPEFLTYFQNEAQLEKSRLLSDRFSAERPKGSFSTLEIQRTEQGDSAMYLCASSPAGGVYEQYFGPGTRLTVT.

This clone was counted a single time. V usage is TRBV18 and J usage is TRBJ1-1; a possible D gene is TRBD1 (5 bases). The ends were cut back, 0 bases at V and 5 bases at J, with 13 bases in the middle. The germline gives CDR1 KGHSH, CDR2 LQKENI. This CDR3 spans 15 amino acids. The CDR3 region has the DNA TGTGCCAGCTCACCACCACAAGGGGCGCGGACTGAAGCTTTCTTT. Translated: CASSPPQGARTEAFF.

The chain links TRBV9 to TRBJ1-1, with a tentative D call TRBD1 (6 bases). V shed 4 bases and J shed 3 bases, with 10 bases lying between them. Germline assignment: CDR1 SGDLS and CDR2 YYNGEE. The CDR3 spans 13 residues. The CDR3: CASSQGLDTEAFF. In DNA, the CDR3 is TGTGCCAGCAGCCAGGGGTTGGACACTGAAGCTTTCTTT. The full variable domain, completed using reference TRBV9 and TRBJ1-1, is DSGVTQTPKHLITATGQRVTLRCSPRSGDLSVYWYQQSLDQGLQFLIQYYNGEERAKGNILERFSAQQFPDLHSELNLSSLELGDSALYFCASSQGLDTEAFFGQGTRLTVV.

A few counts support this clone. This chain joins TRBV6-6 and TRBJ2-1; D call uncertain. This CDR3 region has 14 residues. V lost 0 bases and J 3 bases, leaving 6 bases between the germline ends. Germline V lookup: CDR1 MNHNY, CDR2 SVGAGI (reference sequence). CDR3 in DNA: TGTGCCAGCAGTTACTCGTCAGTCTACAATGAGCAGTTCTTC. It encodes CASSYSSVYNEQFF.

The chain joins TRBV21-1 to TRBJ1-1; the D call in the table, TRBD1, was not verified against the DNA. TRBV21-1 is a documented pseudogene. There are 13 residues in the CDR3. CDR3 in amino acids: CASSPRRGTEAFF. In nucleotides, the CDR3 is TGTGCCAGCAGCCCTCGAAGGGGCACTGAAGCTTTCTTT.

This chain connects TRBV13 to TRBJ1-1; a weak D match, TRBD1 (5 bases). The CDR3 extends over 15 amino acids. With 4 bases removed from V and 5 bases from J, the gap between germline ends came to 17 bases. CDR1 is PRHDT and CDR2 is FYEKMQ in the germline V gene (reference sequence). In DNA form, the CDR3 reads TGTGCCAGCAGCTCCACAGGTTTCCGGAGAACTGAAGCTTTCTTT. Its translation: CASSSTGFRRTEAFF. Using reference TRBV13 and TRBJ1-1 for the parts outside the CDR3, the full variable domain is AAGVIQSPRHLIKEKRETATLKCYPIPRHDTVYWYQQGPGQDPQFLISFYEKMQSDKGSIPDRFSAQQFSDYHSELNMSSLELGDSALYFCASSSTGFRRTEAFFGQGTRLTVV.

This chain connects TRBV14 to TRBJ1-4, with a tentative D call TRBD1 (5 bases). V was clipped by 5 bases and J by 5 bases, with 15 bases between them. The CDR3 covers 15 residues. The germline gives CDR1 SGHDN, CDR2 FVKESK. This CDR3 reads CASSSHRKPNEKLFF. Here the CDR3 DNA reads TGTGCCAGCAGCTCACACAGGAAGCCCAATGAAAAACTGTTTTTT.